There are many counts of the clone carrying this TCR beta chain. No antigen is known for it. The entry originates in a study of molecular identifiers for immune sequencing clone quantification. The ends lost 5 bases at V and 7 bases at J; junction bases unmatched: 10. The CDR3 has 14 amino acids. From germline, CDR1 is SEHNR and CDR2 FQNEAQ (reference sequence). Study observations and caveats: Investigators reportedly could detect spiked Jurkat TCR RNA from one cell among approximately 1 million naive cells.

Sorted naive CD8 T cells, 20,000 to 1,000,000, were sequenced from 10%, 30% or 50% RNA. CD8+CD4-CCR7+CD45RA+ sorting gave the naive CD8 T cells. With listed TCR primers and previously described methods, bulk TCR libraries were prepared. MiXCR, applied by TCRdb to the PCR reads, yields one record per CDR3 protein. Of roughly 93,000 distinct CDR3 sequences listed, roughly 25% are singletons. The V gene is TRBV7-9, the J gene TRBJ2-7, with 8 bases that match TRBD1. Specimen: naive CD8+ T cells from blood, with Jurkat cell RNA spiked in. Sample subset: FACS-sorted CD8+CD4-CCR7+CD45RA+ naive T cells. The sequence derives from a human donor in good health. Some libraries in this study had Jurkat cell RNA spiked in. The CDR3 DNA reads TGTGCCAGCAGCCCGAAGGACAGGGAGTATGAGCAGTACTTC. Protein product: CASSPKDREYEQYF.